The 14 T cell receptor beta chains in this list originate from one sample, sequenced in a study of beta chain features in type 1 diabetes. Every isolated RNA sample was fully reverse transcribed, so sequencing captured expressed TCRB transcripts. TCRdb keeps only in-frame clones here, not all; method: immunoSEQ multiplex PCR. The sample includes some 410,000 clones, about an eighth seen only once; the top ten take over 0.04%. Sequenced input: naive CD4+ T cells from blood. These receptors all stem from a woman in her late teens or twenties in good health.

V and J are TRBV7-2 and TRBJ2-1; D gene ambiguous. The CDR3 is made up of 15 amino acids. CDR1 and CDR2 (germline): SGHTA, FQGNSA. Trimming cost V 9 bases and J 0 bases, with 15 bases left between them. CDR3 sequence (DNA): TGTGCCAGTCTCCCAGATTCTAGCTCCTACAATGAGCAGTTCTTC. Translation gives CASLPDSSSYNEQFF. The full variable domain, rest sourced from reference TRBV7-2 and TRBJ2-1, is GAGVSQSPSNKVTEKGKDVELRCDPISGHTALYWYRQSLGQGLEFLIYFQGNSAPDKSGLPSDRFSAERTGGSVSTLTIQRTQQEDSAVYLCASLPDSSSYNEQFFGPGTRLTVL.

On this clone: Other DNA sequences from this sample encode an identical CDR3 as well. V is TRBV7-2 and J is TRBJ2-2; D is possibly TRBD1 or TRBD2 (5 bases each). CDR3 length equals 15 residues. Trimming took off 0 bases at V and 1 base at J, with 6 bases between the two ends. Germline assignment: CDR1 SGHTA and CDR2 FQGNSA. The CDR3 DNA is TGTGCCAGCAGCTTAGCGGGGGTGAACACCGGGGAGCTGTTTTTT. This sequence encodes CASSLAGVNTGELFF. The full variable domain, with the rest looked up from reference TRBV7-2 and TRBJ2-2, is GAGVSQSPSNKVTEKGKDVELRCDPISGHTALYWYRQSLGQGLEFLIYFQGNSAPDKSGLPSDRFSAERTGGSVSTLTIQRTQQEDSAVYLCASSLAGVNTGELFFGEGSRLTVL.

This clone was recorded a few times. One junction end disagrees with the germline gene, perhaps due to a read error. This chain uses TRBV18 with TRBJ2-2; 8 bases agree with TRBD1. The CDR3 consists of 16 residues. Germline assignment: CDR1 KGHSH and CDR2 LQKENI. This CDR3 reads CASAPNRGMNTGELFF. In DNA form, the CDR3 reads TGTGCCAGCGCACCGAACAGGGGGATGAACACCGGGGAGCTGTTTTTT.

This clone was picked up a small number of times. The chain's CDR3 is CASSSQLLLAASTDTQYF. The CDR3 DNA sequence: TGTGCCAGCAGCTCCCAACTCCTACTAGCGGCTAGCACAGATACGCAGTATTTT. The rearrangement links TRBV7-6 to TRBJ2-3, with TRBD2 identical over 8 bases. Germline V gene data show CDR1 as SGHVS and CDR2 as FNYEAQ. The CDR3 spans 18 residues. Trimming at V came to 4 bases and at J to 0 bases, leaving 12 bases not matched to a gene.

The gene calls are TRBV6-5 and TRBJ1-3; D might be TRBD1 (5 bases). The ends were cut back, 5 bases at V and 2 bases at J, with 13 bases in the middle. In germline, CDR1 is MNHEY, CDR2 SVGAGI. The CDR3 is 15 amino acids. CDR3 nucleotide sequence: TGTGCCAGCAGTACGGTGGGGACCGCTGGAAACACCATATATTTT. Residues: CASSTVGTAGNTIYF.

This clone showed up just a few times. The V call is TRBV4-3, the J call TRBJ1-1; D is perhaps TRBD1 (5 bases). This CDR3 contains 13 residues. The germline CDR1 and CDR2 sequences are LGHNA and YSLEER. V gave up 4 bases and J gave up 5 bases, with 11 bases separating them. The DNA for the CDR3 is TGCGCCAGCAGCCGGTACAGGACTACTGAAGCTTTCTTT. This encodes CASSRYRTTEAFF.

A remark on this clone: Different DNA sequences within this sample yield the same CDR3. This rearrangement joins TRBV9 to TRBJ1-4; no firm D call. The CDR3 is 14 residues long. CDR1 SGDLS and CDR2 YYNGEE come from the germline V gene. Deletions cut 3 bases from V and 2 bases from J, with 8 bases between. The CDR3 sequence: CASSAGPTNEKLFF. The CDR3 region has the DNA TGTGCCAGCAGCGCCGGGCCGACTAATGAAAAACTGTTTTTT. Combining the CDR3 with reference TRBV9 and TRBJ1-4 gives the whole variable domain DSGVTQTPKHLITATGQRVTLRCSPRSGDLSVYWYQQSLDQGLQFLIQYYNGEERAKGNILERFSAQQFPDLHSELNLSSLELGDSALYFCASSAGPTNEKLFFGSGTQLSVL.

This clone was seen a few times. The chain is built from TRBV7-2 and TRBJ1-2, with 8 bases identical to TRBD1. V shed 0 bases, J shed 5 bases, and the junction held 14 bases outside the gene matches. The CDR3 contains 18 residues. The germline CDR1 and CDR2 sequences are SGHTA and FQGNSA. CDR3 sequence: CASSLAPAGGPTSYGYTF. CDR3 sequence (DNA): TGTGCCAGCAGCTTAGCCCCGGCAGGGGGCCCTACTTCTTATGGCTACACCTTC.

This clone was observed a handful of times. The chain combines TRBV15 with TRBJ2-1; 9 nucleotides match TRBD2. Germline CDR1 LNHNV, CDR2 YYDKDF (reference sequence). Trimming at V came to 5 bases and at J to 13 bases, leaving 6 bases not matched to a gene. The length of the CDR3 is 12 residues. CDR3 bases: TGTGCCACCAGCTTTGCGGGGGGGCCCCAGTTCTTC. Its translation: CATSFAGGPQFF.

This clone was found a few times. The chain has TRBV10-3 and TRBJ1-2; TRBD1 is a possible D gene (5 bases). The CDR3 has 13 residues. Germline V gives CDR1 ENHRY, CDR2 SYGVKD. V was clipped by 8 bases and J by 4 bases, with 14 bases between them. The CDR3 sequence: CAIRRESTYGYTF. The CDR3, as DNA: TGTGCCATCCGCAGGGAGTCTACCTATGGCTACACCTTC.

On this clone itself: This sample also contains other DNA sequences that code for the same CDR3. The V and J genes are TRBV7-9 and TRBJ1-1; TRBD1 matches at 7 bases. This CDR3 is built from 13 residues. CDR1 SEHNR and CDR2 FQNEAQ come from the germline V gene (reference sequence). V lost 6 bases and J lost 4; bases outside the gene matches: 5. The CDR3 nucleotides are TGTGCCAGCAGTTCTTACAGGGGCACTGAAGCTTTCTTT. This encodes CASSSYRGTEAFF.

The CDR3 here is CASSPGQTYSPLHF. CDR3 DNA: TGTGCCAGCAGCCCAGGACAGACGTATTCACCCCTCCACTTT. The genes are TRBV7-9 and TRBJ1-6, with D tentatively TRBD1 (6 bases). The CDR3 sequence is 14 residues long. Between the trimmed V and J ends, which lost 5 bases and 8 bases, there was a span of 13 bases. CDR1 is SEHNR, CDR2 FQNEAQ, per germline (reference sequence).

The V and J genes are TRBV29-1 and TRBJ2-1; no definite D call. The germline CDR1 and CDR2 sequences are SQVTM and ANQGSEA. The V end lost 7 bases, the J end lost 0 bases, and 16 bases lay between the germline ends. The CDR3 has 15 amino acids. The CDR3 bases are TGCAGCGCCCCAAAGGGCAGCAGCTCCTACAATGAGCAGTTCTTC. This sequence encodes CSAPKGSSSYNEQFF.

In this sample, this clone turned up a few times. This sequence joins TRBV9 and TRBJ2-2; possibly TRBD2 for D (5 bases). The CDR3 has 14 amino acids. The germline CDR1 and CDR2 sequences are SGDLS and YYNGEE. V was trimmed by 1 base and J by 6 bases, leaving 10 bases between them. CDR3 loop: CASSVRGSPGELFF. The CDR3 region has the DNA TGTGCCAGCAGCGTACGAGGGTCCCCCGGGGAGCTGTTTTTT. Filled out from reference TRBV9 and TRBJ2-2, the complete variable domain reads DSGVTQTPKHLITATGQRVTLRCSPRSGDLSVYWYQQSLDQGLQFLIQYYNGEERAKGNILERFSAQQFPDLHSELNLSSLELGDSALYFCASSVRGSPGELFFGEGSRLTVL.